The sequence of this TCR beta chain was determined in a study of cytomegalovirus exposure and HLA in healthy donors. The primer mix had 60 Vbeta and 13 Jbeta primers. Clones were read by immunoSEQ multiplex PCR, and TCRdb kept only the in-frame ones, dropping some. The repertoire holds around 92,000 clones, with over 70% as singletons. J gave up 1 base and V 2 bases, and 6 bases lay outside the gene matches. The CDR3 has 16 residues. Germline V lookup: CDR1 GTSNPN, CDR2 SVGIG (reference sequence). V gene TRBV30 combines with J gene TRBJ1-1; 11 nucleotides agree with TRBD1. Specimen: PBMCs. The sequence came from a girl aged 2-10 years in good health and CMV-seropositive. The CDR3 region is CAWSWDRGGGNTEAFF. CDR3 DNA: TGTGCCTGGAGTTGGGACAGGGGGGGCGGGAACACTGAAGCTTTCTTT.